This is a list of T cell receptor beta chains from one sample in a study of CD8+ T cells in alopecia areata. Some clones are missing from TCRdb's copy, which holds only in-frame ones; the method was immunoSEQ multiplex PCR. The sample shows under 200,000 clones, around 71% of them seen only once. This specimen consisted of CD4+ T cells sorted from blood, obtained at week 4, from a patient treated with tofacitinib. These receptors were collected from a human donor with alopecia areata. Both conserved end residues are part of each CDR3. D genes are given only for firm matches. Part of the rows lack a size; the others show once, few, many or a class for expanded clones.

>TRBV5-1|TRBJ1-1|NA|13|NA
TGCGCCAGCAGCTTGACGACGGGCACTGAAGCTTTCTTT
CASSLTTGTEAFF
>TRBV4-3|TRBJ2-3|few|16|NA
TGCGCCAGCAGCCAAGACGAGGGGACTAGCACAGATACGCAGTATTTT
CASSQDEGTSTDTQYF
>TRBV30|TRBJ1-2|NA|14|NA
TGTGCCTGGAGTCCCACATCGGCTAACTATGGCTACACCTTC
CAWSPTSANYGYTF
>TRBV4-1|TRBJ2-3|medium-sized|16|NA
TGCGCCAGCAGCCAATTTACCCTAACAACCACAGATACGCAGTATTTT
CASSQFTLTTTDTQYF
>TRBV11-2|TRBJ1-2|NA|12|NA
TGTGCCAGCAGCTCCCCGGGAGATGGCTACACCTTC
CASSSPGDGYTF
>TRBV6-5|TRBJ2-2|few|16|NA
TGTGCCAGCAGTTACTCTGCGGGACTTACTCCCGGGGAGCTGTTTTTT
CASSYSAGLTPGELFF
>TRBV7-2|TRBJ2-3|once|16|TRBD1
TGTGCCAGCAGCCGCTTCCGAGACAGGGGCACAGATACGCAGTATTTT
CASSRFRDRGTDTQYF
>TRBV7-2|TRBJ2-3|NA|13|NA
TGTGCCAGCAGCTTTAGGTCTCCAGATACGCAGTATTTT
CASSFRSPDTQYF
>TRBV27|TRBJ1-5|few|15|NA
TGTGCCAGCAGTTTATGGGCAGGGGATAGGCAGCCCCAGCATTTT
CASSLWAGDRQPQHF
>TRBV19|TRBJ1-5|NA|15|NA
TGTGCCAGTAGTATAAGGGAATATAGCAATCAGCCCCAGCATTTT
CASSIREYSNQPQHF
>TRBV29-1|TRBJ1-3|NA|13|TRBD1
TGCAGCGCCTCAGGGGGCCGAGGAAACACCATATATTTT
CSASGGRGNTIYF
>TRBV15|TRBJ2-3|NA|15|NA
TGTGCCACCAGCAGAACAAGGGTCGACACAGATACGCAGTATTTT
CATSRTRVDTDTQYF
>TRBV29-1|TRBJ2-7|NA|13|NA
TGCAGCGGGAAGACAGGAGGGACGGGGGAGCAGTACTTC
CSGKTGGTGEQYF
>TRBV29-1|TRBJ1-4|once|14|TRBD1
TGCAGCGTTGGAAGGACAGGGATGAATGAAAAACTGTTTTTT
CSVGRTGMNEKLFF
>TRBV5-4|TRBJ1-2|few|14|NA
TGTGCCAGCAGCCGCGCCCAAGGGGACTATGGCTACACCTTC
CASSRAQGDYGYTF